This T cell receptor beta chain came from a study of blood T cell repertoires in COVID-19 (dated by TCRdb to between 2020 and 2021). Turning to the overall study: Samples covering the acute and convalescent phases of COVID-19 were provided by collaborators in the United States, Italy and Spain. The dataset comprised deeply sampled blood TCRbeta repertoires from subjects exposed to, actively infected with, or recovered from COVID-19. The samples were drawn from the first 160 participants of the ongoing ImmuneRACE study and from 950 to 1,500 subjects provided by 6 global collaborators. The repertoires were made available in a free public database intended to serve as a resource for research on the immune response to SARS-CoV-2. The prospective study material was composed of cDNA or gDNA derived from T cells, B-cell-depleted T cells, or PBMCs. A de-identified subject ID, COVID-19 status, age in years and sex were almost always included in the sample metadata. Where HLA class I and class II types were available, the types were taken from metadata supplied by the sample provider, not from assay-based typing.

The immunoSEQ Assay, a bias-controlled multiplex PCR, was used to amplify TCRbeta CDR3 regions from genomic DNA. In the paper's pipeline: The number of nucleated cells in each sample was estimated by amplification of reference gene primers within the assay. To quantify the absolute abundance of each unique TCRbeta CDR3 rearrangement, sequence reads were collapsed and filtered. Productive Simpson clonality was computed per sample as the square root of Simpson's diversity index over productive rearrangements. TCRdb mirrors the immuneACCESS table, restricted to in-frame sequences. Some clones are absent from its copies; in checked studies, under half trace to an unresolved V gene, and the reason for the others is unknown. That table is the source of V, J and clone size, and D and trimming were worked out from the DNA. Recorded for this sample are around 88,000 clones; 90% to 95% of them occurred a single time. Of the sample, 1.5% to 2% falls within the top ten clones.

Concerning this clone: What this receptor recognizes is not known. No qualities accompany the bases; no much larger clone lies one base away.

V loses 2 bases, J loses 1 base, and the germline ends lie 12 bases apart. CDR1 is given as MNHEY and CDR2 as SVGAGI, both from the germline V gene. The CDR3 numbers 15 residues from cysteine through phenylalanine. Kept here is only the CDR3 DNA, which spans 45 bases and is read in frame from base 1. What the research found in general, with its limitations: The amount of clinical and demographic metadata varied by source and participant and was provided uncurated.

Collaborating institutions collected whole blood in K2EDTA tubes following their own protocols. For TCRbeta analysis, collaborator samples were shipped as frozen whole blood, as isolated PBMCs, or as DNA extracted from either sample type. This receptor was obtained from a man between 60 and 70 years old with acute or convalescent COVID-19. The chain is encoded by TRBV6-5 joined to TRBJ2-7; possibly the D gene is TRBD1, per 6 matching bases. Material: peripheral blood. The CDR3 region has the sequence CASSYVRGRSYEQYF. The base sequence is TGTGCCAGCAGTTACGTTAGGGGGAGATCCTACGAGCAGTACTTC.